This T cell receptor beta chain was identified during a study of T cells in Graves' hyperthyroidism and ophthalmopathy. Study-level points and caveats: From stable hyperthyroidism, ophthalmopathy was set apart by a 13 V-J model.

Researchers took RNA transcripts and amplified the TCR beta CDR3 regions from them. A set of HTBI primers served as the primers for a first-round RT-PCR of the TCR CDR3. One entry per CDR3 protein results from TCRdb running MiXCR on the multiplex PCR reads. In the table there are about 420,000 distinct CDR3 sequences, approximately 14% of which are singletons. This clonotype was found many times. Its target is unknown. Germline V gene data show CDR1 as SGHNT and CDR2 as YENEEA. Trimming cost V 5 bases and J 4 bases, with 11 bases left between them. The CDR3 consists of 14 residues. This chain links TRBV11-3 with TRBJ2-2, with D tentatively TRBD1 (5 bases). The receptor comes from a woman aged 18-29 years with Graves' hyperthyroidism. Material: blood. This chain's CDR3 is CASSLQGSTGELFF. CDR3 nucleotides: TGTGCCAGCAGCCTGCAGGGTAGCACCGGGGAGCTGTTTTTT.